This T cell receptor (beta chain) was retrieved from a study of blood T cells in healthy people across ages. The CDR3 contains 13 residues. V was pared by 0 bases and J by 1 base, with 4 bases between. The germline V gene has CDR1 SGHRS and CDR2 YFSETQ. Alongside a J-beta primer mix, a sample-barcoded 5' primer served in a second PCR lasting about 7 to 11 cycles. TCRdb recomputed calls from the 5' RACE reads with MiXCR, one row per CDR3 protein. The sample holds hundreds of thousands of distinct CDR3 sequences; around 25% are singletons and the top ten take less than 3.5%. The same data also went into a second study, on T cells of mothers and their children.

The chain recombines TRBV5-1 with TRBJ2-5; D is uncertain. Sequencing input: blood. This receptor was obtained from a boy aged 5-17 years in good health. CDR3 DNA: TGCGCCAGCAGCTTGGTGACCCAAGAGACCCAGTACTTC. Translated, it gives CASSLVTQETQYF.